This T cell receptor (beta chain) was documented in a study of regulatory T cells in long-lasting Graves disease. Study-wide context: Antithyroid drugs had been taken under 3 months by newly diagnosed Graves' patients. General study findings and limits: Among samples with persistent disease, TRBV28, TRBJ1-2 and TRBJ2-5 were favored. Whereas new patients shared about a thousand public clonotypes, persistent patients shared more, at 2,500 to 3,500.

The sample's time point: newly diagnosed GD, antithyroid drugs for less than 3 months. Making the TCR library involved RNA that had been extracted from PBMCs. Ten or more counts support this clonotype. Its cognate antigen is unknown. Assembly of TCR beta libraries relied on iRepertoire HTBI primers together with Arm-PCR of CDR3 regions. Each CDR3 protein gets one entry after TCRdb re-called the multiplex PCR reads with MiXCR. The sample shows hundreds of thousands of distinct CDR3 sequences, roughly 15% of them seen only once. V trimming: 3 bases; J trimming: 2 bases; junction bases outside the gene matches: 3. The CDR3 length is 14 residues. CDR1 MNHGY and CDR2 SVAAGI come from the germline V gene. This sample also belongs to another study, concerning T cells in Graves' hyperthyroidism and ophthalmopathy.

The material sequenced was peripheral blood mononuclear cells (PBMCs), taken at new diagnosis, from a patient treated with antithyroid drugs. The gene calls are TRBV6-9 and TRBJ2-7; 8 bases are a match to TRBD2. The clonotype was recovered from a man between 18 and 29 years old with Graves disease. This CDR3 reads CASSYEAGAYEQYF. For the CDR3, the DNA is TGTGCCAGCAGTTACGAAGCGGGAGCCTACGAGCAGTACTTC.